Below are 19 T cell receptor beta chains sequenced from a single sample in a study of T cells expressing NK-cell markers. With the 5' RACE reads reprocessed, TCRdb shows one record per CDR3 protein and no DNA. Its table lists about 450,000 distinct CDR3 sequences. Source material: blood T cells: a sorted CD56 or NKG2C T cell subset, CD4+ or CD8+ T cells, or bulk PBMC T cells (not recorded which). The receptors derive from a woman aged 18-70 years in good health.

CDR3 protein: CSATTAGPGWGDSTDTQYF. V is TRBV20-1 and J is TRBJ2-3; TCRdb's assignment of TRBD1 cannot be checked, as there is no DNA. The germline V gene has CDR1 DFQATT and CDR2 SNEGSKA (reference sequence). The CDR3 is 19 residues long.

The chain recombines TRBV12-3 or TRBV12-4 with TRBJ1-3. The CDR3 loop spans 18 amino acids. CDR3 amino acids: CASSILRLGSSSGNTIYF.

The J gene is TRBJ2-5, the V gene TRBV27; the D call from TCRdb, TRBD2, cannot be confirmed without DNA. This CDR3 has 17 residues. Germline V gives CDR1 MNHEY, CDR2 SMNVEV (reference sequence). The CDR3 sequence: CASSLDPLAGGQETQYF.

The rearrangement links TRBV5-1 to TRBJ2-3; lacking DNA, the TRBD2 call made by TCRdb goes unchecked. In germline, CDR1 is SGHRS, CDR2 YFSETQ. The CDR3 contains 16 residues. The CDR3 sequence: CASSLTSGQNTDTQYF.

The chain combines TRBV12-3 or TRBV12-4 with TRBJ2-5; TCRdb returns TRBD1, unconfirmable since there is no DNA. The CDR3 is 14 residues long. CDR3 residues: CASSPTRGRETQYF.

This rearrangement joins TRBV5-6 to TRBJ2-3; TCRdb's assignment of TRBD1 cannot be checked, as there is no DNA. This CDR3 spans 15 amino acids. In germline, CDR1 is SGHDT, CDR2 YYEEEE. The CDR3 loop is CASSLEDRGTDTQYF.

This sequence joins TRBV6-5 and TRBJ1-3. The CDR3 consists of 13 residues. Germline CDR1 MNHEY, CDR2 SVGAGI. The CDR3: CATQLGLGNTIYF.

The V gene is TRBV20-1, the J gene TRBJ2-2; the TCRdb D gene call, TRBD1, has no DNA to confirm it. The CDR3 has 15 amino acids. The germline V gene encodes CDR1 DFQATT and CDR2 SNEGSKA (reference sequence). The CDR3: CSGKMGQGRTGELFF.

CDR3 region: CASSQDLGLDYNEQFF. The chain recombines TRBV4-1 with TRBJ2-1; TCRdb returns TRBD2, unconfirmable since there is no DNA. The CDR3 has 16 residues. CDR1 MGHRA and CDR2 YSYEKL come from the germline V gene.

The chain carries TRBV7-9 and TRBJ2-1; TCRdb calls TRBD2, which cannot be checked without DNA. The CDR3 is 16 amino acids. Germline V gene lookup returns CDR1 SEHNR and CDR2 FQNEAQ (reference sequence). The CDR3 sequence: CASSLVGQSAIPEQFF.

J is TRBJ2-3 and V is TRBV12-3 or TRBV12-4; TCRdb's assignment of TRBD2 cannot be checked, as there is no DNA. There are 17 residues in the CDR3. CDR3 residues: CASSWMTSGAVADTQYF.

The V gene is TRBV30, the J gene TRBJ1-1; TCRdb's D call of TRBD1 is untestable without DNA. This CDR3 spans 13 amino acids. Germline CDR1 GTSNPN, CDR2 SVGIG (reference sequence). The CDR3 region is CAWGVGQGFEAFF.

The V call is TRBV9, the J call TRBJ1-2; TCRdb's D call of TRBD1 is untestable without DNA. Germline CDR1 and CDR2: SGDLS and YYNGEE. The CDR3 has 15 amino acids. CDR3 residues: CASSVAPGRNYGYTF.

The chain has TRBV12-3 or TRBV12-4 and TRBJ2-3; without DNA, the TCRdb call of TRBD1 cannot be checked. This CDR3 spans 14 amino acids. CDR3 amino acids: CASSPAGGVDTQYF.

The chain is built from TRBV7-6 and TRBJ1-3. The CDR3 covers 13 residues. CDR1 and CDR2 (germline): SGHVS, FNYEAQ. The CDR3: CASSLQRGNTIYF.

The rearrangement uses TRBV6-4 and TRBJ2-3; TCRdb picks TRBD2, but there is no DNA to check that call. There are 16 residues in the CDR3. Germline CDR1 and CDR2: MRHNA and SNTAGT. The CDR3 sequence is CASSEGTSVSTDTQYF.

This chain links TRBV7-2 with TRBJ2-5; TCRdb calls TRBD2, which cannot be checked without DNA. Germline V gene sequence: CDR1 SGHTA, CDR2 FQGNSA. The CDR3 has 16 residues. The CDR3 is CASSYSTSGSVETQYF.

The CDR3 here is CATWEIGDEQFF. The chain is built from TRBV6-2 or TRBV6-3 and TRBJ2-1; TCRdb outputs TRBD2, but without DNA this stays unchecked. Looked up from germline, CDR1 is MNHEY and CDR2 is SVGEGT. This CDR3 contains 12 residues.

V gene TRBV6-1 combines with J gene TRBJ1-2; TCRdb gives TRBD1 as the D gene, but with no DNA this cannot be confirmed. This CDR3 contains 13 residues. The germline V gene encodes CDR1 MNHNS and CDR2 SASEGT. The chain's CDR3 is CASTQQGTYGYTF.